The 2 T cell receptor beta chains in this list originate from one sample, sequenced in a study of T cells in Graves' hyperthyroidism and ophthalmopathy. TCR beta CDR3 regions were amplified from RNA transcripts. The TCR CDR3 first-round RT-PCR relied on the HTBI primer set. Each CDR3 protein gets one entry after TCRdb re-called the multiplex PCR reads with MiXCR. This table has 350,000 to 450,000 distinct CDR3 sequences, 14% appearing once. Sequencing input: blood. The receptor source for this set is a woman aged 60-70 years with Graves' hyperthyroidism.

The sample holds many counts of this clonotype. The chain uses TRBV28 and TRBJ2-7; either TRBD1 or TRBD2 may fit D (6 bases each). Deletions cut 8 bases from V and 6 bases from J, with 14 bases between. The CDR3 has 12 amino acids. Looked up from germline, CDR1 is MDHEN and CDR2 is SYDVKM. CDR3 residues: CASGGLAREQYF. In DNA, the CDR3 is TGTGCCAGCGGGGGCCTAGCGCGCGAGCAGTACTTC. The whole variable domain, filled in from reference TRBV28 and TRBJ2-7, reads DVKVTQSSRYLVKRTGEKVFLECVQDMDHENMFWYRQDPGLGLRLIYFSYDVKMKEKGDIPEGYSVSREKKERFSLILESASTNQTSMYLCASGGLAREQYFGPGTRLTVT.

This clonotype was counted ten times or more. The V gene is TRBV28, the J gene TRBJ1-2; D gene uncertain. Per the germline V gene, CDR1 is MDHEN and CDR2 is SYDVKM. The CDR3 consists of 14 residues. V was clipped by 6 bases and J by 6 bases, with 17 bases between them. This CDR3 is CASRYPRGKDGYTF. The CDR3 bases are TGTGCCAGCAGATATCCCCGGGGAAAGGATGGCTACACCTTC.